The rows below give T cell receptor beta chains drawn from one sample of a study of T cell responses to AZD1222 COVID-19 vaccine. Sequencing used immunoSEQ multiplex PCR; TCRdb keeps in-frame clones, though not all of them. The sample has some 100,000 clones; approximately 88% are singletons. The sample in question was peripheral blood, obtained on day 0 of MenACWY control vaccination. These receptors originate from an adult in good health. CDR3s include the opening cysteine and the closing phenylalanine or tryptophan. The D gene is left open where the match is weak. A row's size may be missing; if present it is once, few, many or a size class.

d_call,clone_size,j_call,v_call,cdr3_nt,cdr3_aa
TRBD2,once,TRBJ2-3,TRBV11-3,TGTGCCAGCAGCTTGCGAGCGGGAGGCACAGATACGCAGTATTTT,CASSLRAGGTDTQYF
-,-,TRBJ1-5,TRBV9,TGTGCCAGCAGCGTAGGAGGGGGTAGTCAGCCCCAGCATTTT,CASSVGGGSQPQHF
TRBD1,-,TRBJ1-5,TRBV6-2/TRBV6-3,TGTGCCAGCAGTTTCGGACAGGGGTCTGCACAGCCCCAGCATTTT,CASSFGQGSAQPQHF
TRBD1,-,TRBJ1-1,TRBV9,TGTGCCAGCAGTCTGCGGGGACAGGGAACTGAAGCTTTCTTT,CASSLRGQGTEAFF
-,-,TRBJ2-5,TRBV12-3/TRBV12-4,TGTGCCAGCAGTTCCTGGGTGGTAGAGACCCAGTACTTC,CASSSWVVETQYF
-,-,TRBJ2-3,TRBV28,TGTGCCAGCAGCTCCTTTCGGCACGGTAGGGGCACCCGCACAGATACGCAGTATTTT,CASSSFRHGRGTRTDTQYF
-,-,TRBJ2-7,TRBV28,-,CASSSEQYFGPWSYEQYF
-,-,TRBJ2-6,TRBV27,TGTGCCAGCAGTTTTACAGTCTCTGGGGCCAACGTCCTGACTTTC,CASSFTVSGANVLTF
-,-,TRBJ1-2,TRBV6-5,TGTGCCAGCAGTCCCGCCGGCCCTGGCTACACCTTC,CASSPAGPGYTF
-,-,TRBJ1-2,TRBV9,TGTGCCAGCAGCGTAAGCGGGACCCCGCACGGCTACACCTTC,CASSVSGTPHGYTF
-,-,TRBJ1-1,TRBV19,TGTGCCAGTAGTATCCCCGGGGAATCCACTGAAGCTTTCTTT,CASSIPGESTEAFF
-,-,TRBJ2-3,TRBV7-2,TGTGCCAGCAGCTTAGTACCGTTAGAGGAGTTATTCACAGATACGCAGTATTTT,CASSLVPLEELFTDTQYF
TRBD1,-,TRBJ1-6,TRBV28,TGTGCCAGCAGCCTGCCTGTGGCAGGGGGCTTTTATAATTCACCCCTCCACTTT,CASSLPVAGGFYNSPLHF
-,-,TRBJ2-1,TRBV20-1,TGCAGTGGTGGTAGGGGGAATGAGCAGTTCTTC,CSGGRGNEQFF
TRBD2,-,TRBJ2-5,TRBV7-8,TGTGCCAGCAGCACCAGACTAGCTCTGGAGACCCAGTACTTC,CASSTRLALETQYF
-,-,TRBJ1-5,TRBV19,TGTGCCAGTAGTAGATCGAAGGATTTTTATCAGCCCCAGCATTTT,CASSRSKDFYQPQHF
-,-,TRBJ1-5,TRBV21-1,TGTGCCAGCAGCCCCCTCCAGCCCCAGCATTTT,CASSPLQPQHF
TRBD2,once,TRBJ2-7,TRBV7-2,TGTGCCAGCAGCTTAGAAGGGACTAGCGTAACCTACGAGCAGTACTTC,CASSLEGTSVTYEQYF
-,once,TRBJ2-7,TRBV30,TGTGCCTGGTCGAACACAGGGTCCGAGCAGTACTTC,CAWSNTGSEQYF
TRBD1,once,TRBJ2-3,TRBV5-6,TGTGCCAGCAGCCTAGGCGGGACAGGGGGCAAGGGAAATACGCAGTATTTT,CASSLGGTGGKGNTQYF
-,-,TRBJ1-2,TRBV27,TGTGCCAGCAGTTTAAGGAGCGGCGCACAACGGAGCAACTATGGCTACACCTTC,CASSLRSGAQRSNYGYTF
-,-,TRBJ2-1,TRBV18,TGTGCCAGCTCACCACAGGGGATCTCCTACAATGAGCAGTTCTTC,CASSPQGISYNEQFF
TRBD2,-,TRBJ2-2,TRBV5-8,TGTGCCAGCAGCGCGGATTTTGCGGGAGGGCCCCACGGGGAGCTGTTTTTT,CASSADFAGGPHGELFF
-,-,TRBJ2-7,TRBV28,TGTGCCAGCAGTTCTGGTTTCTGGGACCCAAGGTCGTCCTACGAGCAGTACTTC,CASSSGFWDPRSSYEQYF
TRBD1,-,TRBJ1-2,TRBV4-2,TGTGCCAGCAGCCAAGATGTTGGACAGGAAAACTATGGCTACACCTTC,CASSQDVGQENYGYTF
-,-,TRBJ2-1,TRBV5-4,TGTGCCAGCAGCGCCAGGGGGGGCGGCTACAATGAGCAGTTCTTC,CASSARGGGYNEQFF
-,-,TRBJ1-4,TRBV7-9,TGTGCCAGCAGCTTAGCCCCGACTAATGAAAAACTGTTTTTT,CASSLAPTNEKLFF
-,few,TRBJ1-4,TRBV20-1,TGCAGTGCTAGCGGGGGTGAAAAACTGTTTTTT,CSASGGEKLFF
-,-,TRBJ2-7,TRBV28,TGTGCCAGCAGTTTAGGGGGGGCGCGTTACGAGCAGTACTTC,CASSLGGARYEQYF
-,few,TRBJ2-5,TRBV12-3/TRBV12-4,TGTGCCAGCAGCAACAGGGTCCAAGAGACCCAGTACTTC,CASSNRVQETQYF
-,once,TRBJ1-2,TRBV28,TGTGCCAGCAGTTTAACCGGGGATGACTATGGCTACACCTTC,CASSLTGDDYGYTF
TRBD1,-,TRBJ2-2,TRBV3-1/TRBV3-2,TGTGCCGGCTCTGCTGGGACAGGGGGCACCGGGGAGCTGTTTTTT,CAGSAGTGGTGELFF
-,-,TRBJ1-2,TRBV5-1,TGCGCCAGCAGGCGCGTCTTCGGAGGCTACACCTTC,CASRRVFGGYTF
-,-,TRBJ2-1,TRBV6-5,TGTGCCAGCAGCCGCAATGAGCAGTTCTTC,CASSRNEQFF
TRBD1,-,TRBJ1-1,TRBV7-8,TGTGCCAGCAGCTTGGGGGACAGATCCCACACTGAAGCTTTCTTT,CASSLGDRSHTEAFF
-,-,TRBJ2-7,TRBV9,TGTGCCAGCAGCGTAGATGCGGAGGCCCCCTACGAGCAGTACTTC,CASSVDAEAPYEQYF
-,-,TRBJ2-1,TRBV7-6,TGTGCCAGCAGCTTTTCTCGGGGCGTCGAGCAGTTCTTC,CASSFSRGVEQFF
-,-,TRBJ1-2,TRBV6-2/TRBV6-3,TGTGCCAGCAGTTTCACAGCTTATGGCTACACCTTC,CASSFTAYGYTF
-,-,TRBJ1-3,TRBV5-1,TGCGCCAGCAGCCTGGACGGTAGTTCACCCGCCACCATATATTTT,CASSLDGSSPATIYF
-,few,TRBJ1-1,TRBV19,TGTGCCAGTAGTATTACAGGCCAAAGCACTGAAGCTTTCTTT,CASSITGQSTEAFF
-,-,TRBJ2-3,TRBV28,TGTGCCAGCTCTCTCGGCGGGCACCTGCGAGATACGCAGTATTTT,CASSLGGHLRDTQYF
-,-,TRBJ1-4,TRBV28,TGTGCCGCTTCCGGGACCGGAGATAATGAAAAACTGTTTTTT,CAASGTGDNEKLFF